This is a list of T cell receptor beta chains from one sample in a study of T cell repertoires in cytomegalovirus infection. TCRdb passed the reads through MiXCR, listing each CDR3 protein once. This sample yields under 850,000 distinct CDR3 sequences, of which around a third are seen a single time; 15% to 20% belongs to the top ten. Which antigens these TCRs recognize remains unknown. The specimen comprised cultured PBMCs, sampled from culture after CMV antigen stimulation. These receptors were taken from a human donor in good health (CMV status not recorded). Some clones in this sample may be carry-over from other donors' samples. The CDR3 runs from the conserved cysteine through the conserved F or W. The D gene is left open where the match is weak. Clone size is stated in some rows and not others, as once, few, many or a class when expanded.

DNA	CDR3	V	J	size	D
TGTGCCAGCAGCAACATTGGGGACACCTACAATGAGCAGTTCTTC	CASSNIGDTYNEQFF	TRBV7-2	TRBJ2-1	many	NA
TGTGCCAGCAGCTTATTTAGATCTAGCACAGATACGCAGTATTTT	CASSLFRSSTDTQYF	TRBV7-2	TRBJ2-3	NA	NA
TGTGCCAGCAGTCCGACGACGGGACAGGCCTCCTATGGCTACACCTTC	CASSPTTGQASYGYTF	TRBV27	TRBJ1-2	NA	TRBD1
TGTGCCAGCAGCACCACTAGCGGGGTAGAAGAGCAGTTCTTC	CASSTTSGVEEQFF	TRBV7-2	TRBJ2-1	few	TRBD2
TGCAGTGCTAGAGTTACAGGGCGGGTGACCGGGGAGCTGTTTTTT	CSARVTGRVTGELFF	TRBV20-1	TRBJ2-2	NA	NA
TGCGCCAGCAGCCAAGACCCTTGGGGAACAGATACGCAGTATTTT	CASSQDPWGTDTQYF	TRBV4-1	TRBJ2-3	NA	NA
TGTGCCAGCAGCTGGGACAGGGAAGGTGGTGACACTGAAGCTTTCTTT	CASSWDREGGDTEAFF	TRBV6-2/TRBV6-3	TRBJ1-1	NA	TRBD1
TGCGCCAGCAGCCAAGACGTTACTAGCGGGAGAGTTGATGAGCAGTTCTTC	CASSQDVTSGRVDEQFF	TRBV4-3	TRBJ2-1	once	TRBD2
TGTGCCAGCAGTTTAGCGGCAGGGGAAGGACCCCTCCACTTT	CASSLAAGEGPLHF	TRBV12-3/TRBV12-4	TRBJ1-6	NA	NA
TGTGCCAGCAGCTTACTCCCATCGGGGGGGGGGGGCAATGAGCAGTTCTTC	CASSLLPSGGGGNEQFF	TRBV7-2	TRBJ2-1	NA	TRBD2
TGCGCCAGCAGCTGGAGAAACAGGGGGCAAACCGGGGAGCTGTTTTTT	CASSWRNRGQTGELFF	TRBV5-1	TRBJ2-2	NA	TRBD1
TGTGCCACCGACGACAGGAACACTGAAGCTTTCTTT	CATDDRNTEAFF	TRBV10-3	TRBJ1-1	few	NA
TGTGCCAGCATAGAAGGACAGTTATGCTCCTACGAGCAGTACTTC	CASIEGQLCSYEQYF	TRBV6-5	TRBJ2-7	NA	NA
TGTGCCAGCAGCAGGGAGCAGAACACTGAAGCTTTCTTT	CASSREQNTEAFF	TRBV2	TRBJ1-1	once	NA
TGTGCCACTCAGGTCGGCCCTACCACAGATACGCAGTATTTT	CATQVGPTTDTQYF	TRBV2	TRBJ2-3	few	NA
TGTGCCAGCAGCCCCCGGGCGGGCAAAGAGACCCAGTACTTC	CASSPRAGKETQYF	TRBV7-2	TRBJ2-5	few	NA
TGTGCCACCCGCTTCAGGGGCAACCAAGAGACCCAGTACTTC	CATRFRGNQETQYF	TRBV15	TRBJ2-5	once	NA
TGTGCCAGCAGCTTAGGGGGAGAGGATAACTATGGCTACACCTTC	CASSLGGEDNYGYTF	TRBV7-9	TRBJ1-2	many	NA
TGTGCCAGCAGCTTAGATGGGGGAGGGTCTAGCTACAATGAGCAGTTCTTC	CASSLDGGGSSYNEQFF	TRBV11-2	TRBJ2-1	many	TRBD2
TGCGCCAGCAGCCAAGATCGCCAAGGGGCGCCCTATGGCTACACCTTC	CASSQDRQGAPYGYTF	TRBV4-3	TRBJ1-2	once	NA
TGCAGCGTTGATGATCGGTACAATGAGCAGTTCTTC	CSVDDRYNEQFF	TRBV29-1	TRBJ2-1	few	NA
TGTGCCAGCAGCGAGGACCCTGGCGACACTGAAGCTTTCTTT	CASSEDPGDTEAFF	TRBV7-2	TRBJ1-1	many	NA
TGTGCCAGCAACCTGGGACTAGCGAGGGAGCAGTTCTTC	CASNLGLAREQFF	TRBV28	TRBJ2-1	few	TRBD2
TGTGCCAGCAGCATCAGGGCGGTTAACGAGCAGTACTTC	CASSIRAVNEQYF	TRBV27	TRBJ2-7	few	NA
TGTGCCAGCAGCTTCATTTACACTGAAGCTTTCTTT	CASSFIYTEAFF	TRBV7-2	TRBJ1-1	many	NA
TGTGCCAGCAGCACTGAAAAGGGACCAAGCTACGAGCAGTACTTC	CASSTEKGPSYEQYF	TRBV7-9	TRBJ2-7	NA	NA